This T cell receptor (beta chain) was identified in a study of T cells expressing NK-cell markers. As for the study in general: The TCR beta repertoires were obtained from sorted CD3+CD56+NKG2C+, CD3+CD56+NKG2C- and CD3+CD56-NKG2C+ T cells. Study outcomes and limitations: It was still unclear whether expanded NKG2C+ T cell clones were HCMV specific.

On this clonotype: As yet, its antigen is unknown.

The CDR3 sequence is 14 residues long. Germline CDR1 is SGHAT and CDR2 is FQNNGV. TCRdb reprocessed the 5' RACE reads, keeping one entry per CDR3 protein, no DNA. In total, the table holds some 440,000 distinct CDR3 sequences. The source material was blood T cells: a sorted CD56 or NKG2C T cell subset, CD4+ or CD8+ T cells, or bulk PBMC T cells (not recorded which). The chain couples TRBV11-2 to TRBJ2-1. This TCR derives from a woman between 50 and 59 years old in good health. The CDR3 here is CASKIFSSYNEQFF.